Each of the 15 T cell receptor beta chains below was sequenced from the same sample in a study of blood T cell repertoires in COVID-19. Profiling relied on immunoSEQ multiplex PCR, and the TCRdb table lists in-frame clones only, not all of them. The table records about 11,000 clones, around three quarters of them present only once. Sequenced: peripheral blood. Receptor source: a man aged 55 to 70 with COVID-19, enrolled during active disease.

The DNA of the CDR3 is TGCGCCAGCAGCCAAACGCCCTTAGGGACAGTAAACTCTGGAAACACCATATATTTT. Its translation: CASSQTPLGTVNSGNTIYF. The chain carries TRBV4-1 and TRBJ1-3; 7 bases map to TRBD1. Germline V gives CDR1 MGHRA, CDR2 YSYEKL. The CDR3 spans 19 residues. The V gene end was trimmed by 2 bases and the J gene end by 0 bases; junction bases not matched to a gene: 13.

The rearrangement joins TRBV18 to TRBJ2-3; no clear D gene. V was pared by 4 bases and J by 3 bases, with 11 bases between. Germline V gene data show CDR1 as KGHSH and CDR2 as LQKENI. CDR3 length: 14 amino acids. CDR3 sequence reads: CASSLRIGTDTQYF. CDR3 DNA: TGTGCCAGCTCACTTCGGATCGGGACAGATACGCAGTATTTT.

This clone was observed a handful of times. V gene TRBV3-1 (or the pseudogene TRBV3-2) combines with J gene TRBJ1-6, with D tentatively TRBD1 (5 bases). The CDR3 has 15 amino acids. Per germline, CDR1 LGHDT and CDR2 YNNKEL (reference sequence). Trimming took off 1 base at V and 5 bases at J, with 9 bases between the two ends. The CDR3 sequence: CASSQGGRDNSPLHF. The CDR3 nucleotides are TGTGCCAGCAGCCAAGGAGGCAGGGATAATTCACCCCTCCACTTT.

The rearrangement uses TRBV5-8 and TRBJ1-4; 7 bases map to TRBD1. This CDR3 contains 14 residues. With V trimmed by 4 bases and J by 8 bases, 8 bases remained unmatched. Per the germline V gene, CDR1 is SGHTS and CDR2 is YDEGEE. The CDR3 loop is CASSPTTGREKLFF. The CDR3, as DNA: TGTGCCAGCAGCCCAACGACAGGGAGGGAAAAACTGTTTTTT.

The chain carries TRBV12-3 or TRBV12-4 and TRBJ1-1; D gene uncertain. The CDR3 consists of 12 residues. Deletions cut 5 bases from V and 1 base from J, with 5 bases between. The CDR3 coding sequence is TGTGCCAGCAGTCGGAGGAACACTGAAGCTTTCTTT. This gives the protein CASSRRNTEAFF.

This rearrangement joins TRBV9 to TRBJ2-1; TRBD2 agrees at 7 bases. The CDR3 spans 14 residues. V shed 7 bases and J 1 base; nucleotides not matched to a gene: 5. Germline loops: CDR1 SGDLS, CDR2 YYNGEE. The CDR3 here is CASGRELSYNEQFF. The CDR3, as DNA: TGTGCCAGCGGGCGGGAGTTATCCTACAATGAGCAGTTCTTC.

This chain links TRBV19 with TRBJ2-3; TRBD2 might be the D (6 bases). V lost 2 bases, J lost 4 bases, and 13 bases lay in between. The length of the CDR3 is 15 residues. Per the germline V gene, CDR1 is LNHDA and CDR2 is SQIVND (reference sequence). The CDR3 DNA reads TGTGCCAGTAGTATAAAGAACAGGAGGGCAGATACGCAGTATTTT. Translating gives CASSIKNRRADTQYF.

The chain recombines TRBV4-1 with TRBJ2-5; 13 nucleotides align to TRBD2. Trimming at V came to 2 bases and at J to 2 bases, leaving 2 bases not matched to a gene. Germline values: CDR1 MGHRA, CDR2 YSYEKL. The CDR3 extends over 16 amino acids. CDR3 in amino acids: CASSQSTSGGQETQYF. DNA for the CDR3: TGCGCCAGCAGCCAATCGACTAGCGGGGGGCAAGAGACCCAGTACTTC.

The chain is built from TRBV6-5 and TRBJ1-1, with D possibly matching TRBD1 (5 bases). Per germline, CDR1 MNHEY and CDR2 SVGAGI. The CDR3 runs to 14 residues. V lost 2 bases, J lost 2 bases, and 9 bases lay in between. The CDR3 spells CASSYTGHNTEAFF. The CDR3 nucleotides read TGTGCCAGCAGTTACACAGGACATAACACTGAAGCTTTCTTT.

The rearrangement links TRBV6-5 to TRBJ1-5; a possible D gene is TRBD1 (5 bases). Germline CDR1 reads MNHEY; CDR2 reads SVGAGI. The CDR3 has 16 amino acids. Trimming shortened V by 2 bases and J by 6 bases, and 17 bases separated the two germline ends. This chain's CDR3 is CASSYQGPGVGQPQHF. For the CDR3, the DNA is TGTGCCAGCAGTTACCAGGGACCGGGGGTGGGTCAGCCCCAGCATTTT.

This clone was observed a handful of times. This chain connects TRBV28 to TRBJ1-4, with 7 bases that match TRBD1. Germline trimming cut 8 bases from V and 8 bases from J; bases unmatched to any gene: 11. The germline CDR1 and CDR2 sequences are MDHEN and SYDVKM. The CDR3 runs to 14 residues. The CDR3 sequence: CASVTQRTGEKLFF. In nucleotides, the CDR3 is TGTGCCAGCGTGACACAGAGGACAGGCGAAAAACTGTTTTTT. The full variable domain, with the rest looked up from reference TRBV28 and TRBJ1-4, is DVKVTQSSRYLVKRTGEKVFLECVQDMDHENMFWYRQDPGLGLRLIYFSYDVKMKEKGDIPEGYSVSREKKERFSLILESASTNQTSMYLCASVTQRTGEKLFFGSGTQLSVL.

V and J are TRBV9 and TRBJ2-7; D unresolved. V was cut by 3 bases and J by 6 bases, with 7 bases left in between. Germline assignment: CDR1 SGDLS and CDR2 YYNGEE. The CDR3 length is 11 residues. CDR3 sequence reads: CASSAGREQYF. The CDR3 region has the DNA TGTGCCAGCAGCGCAGGTCGCGAGCAGTACTTC.

In this sample, this clone turned up a few times. CDR3 in amino acids: CAWSGPGTRSYNEQFF. DNA of the CDR3: TGTGCCTGGAGTGGACCCGGCACTAGATCCTACAATGAGCAGTTCTTC. The chain carries TRBV30 and TRBJ2-1; D may be TRBD2 (5 bases). The V gene lost 1 base and the J gene lost 1 base, with 14 bases spanning the gap. Germline values: CDR1 GTSNPN, CDR2 SVGIG (reference sequence). The CDR3 totals 16 residues.

The V gene is TRBV28, the J gene TRBJ2-7, with D perhaps matching TRBD2 (6 bases). Trimming removed 5 bases at V and 1 base at J, with 15 bases between. CDR3 size: 15 residues. Germline CDR1 reads MDHEN; CDR2 reads SYDVKM. The CDR3 DNA sequence: TGTGCCAGCAGTCTTACTAGCATTACTTCCTACGAGCAGTACTTC. It encodes CASSLTSITSYEQYF.

V is TRBV7-2 and J is TRBJ2-3, with 7 bases matching TRBD2. V was pared by 2 bases and J by 1 base, with 6 bases of the junction left unmatched. CDR1 SGHTA and CDR2 FQGNSA come from the germline V gene. The CDR3 is 16 residues long. CDR3 in amino acids: CASSLIPSGGTDTQYF. As DNA, the CDR3 is TGTGCCAGCAGCTTAATCCCTAGCGGCGGCACAGATACGCAGTATTTT. Supplemented by reference TRBV7-2 and TRBJ2-3, the full variable domain reads GAGVSQSPSNKVTEKGKDVELRCDPISGHTALYWYRQSLGQGLEFLIYFQGNSAPDKSGLPSDRFSAERTGGSVSTLTIQRTQQEDSAVYLCASSLIPSGGTDTQYFGPGTRLTVL.